This entry lists 16 T cell receptor beta chains sequenced from one sample in a study of T cell responses to AZD1222 COVID-19 vaccine. Only in-frame clones appear in the TCRdb table, and some are missing; sequencing was by immunoSEQ multiplex PCR. The table has over 150,000 clones, 90% to 95% seen once. Sequencing was performed on peripheral blood, taken 28 days after the second AZD1222 dose. The receptors stem from an adult who received the AZD1222 COVID-19 vaccine.

The chain combines TRBV5-4 with TRBJ2-5; D is unclear. V lost 5 bases to trimming and J lost 1 base, with 15 bases between them. Germline-derived CDR1 and CDR2 are SGHNT and YYREEE (reference sequence). This CDR3 region has 15 residues. CDR3 DNA sequence: TGTGCCAGCAGGGACCAAAGACAAACCCAAGAGACCCAGTACTTC. It is translated as CASRDQRQTQETQYF.

This clone has just a few counts. The V and J genes are TRBV19 and TRBJ1-1, with D uncertain. The CDR3 is 14 amino acids. Germline loops: CDR1 LNHDA, CDR2 SQIVND (reference sequence). Trimming shortened V by 5 bases and J by 7 bases, and 17 bases separated the two germline ends. The CDR3 nucleotides are TGTGCCAGTAGTCTTTACCACCGGGGTGATGAAGCTTTCTTT. This gives the protein CASSLYHRGDEAFF.

The J gene is TRBJ1-4, the V gene TRBV7-9, with D uncertain. The V and J ends lost 1 base and 0 bases respectively, with 6 bases between them. Germline V lookup: CDR1 SEHNR, CDR2 FQNEAQ (reference sequence). The CDR3 length is 15 residues. The CDR3 here is CASSLVTATNEKLFF. The CDR3 DNA sequence: TGTGCCAGCAGCTTAGTTACTGCAACTAATGAAAAACTGTTTTTT. Full variable domain (outside the CDR3, taken from reference TRBV7-9 and TRBJ1-4): DTGVSQNPRHKITKRGQNVTFRCDPISEHNRLYWYRQTLGQGPEFLTYFQNEAQLEKSRLLSDRFSAERPKGSFSTLEIQRTEQGDSAMYLCASSLVTATNEKLFFGSGTQLSVL.

This clone was seen just once. This CDR3 reads CASSESISQTSGRHEQYF. In DNA form, the CDR3 reads TGCGCCAGCAGTGAGTCGATCTCCCAGACTAGCGGGAGACACGAGCAGTACTTC. V usage is TRBV10-1 and J usage is TRBJ2-7; 12 bases fit TRBD2. V lost 0 bases and J lost 5; bases outside the gene matches: 11. In germline, CDR1 is WNHNN, CDR2 SYGVQD (reference sequence). CDR3 length: 18 amino acids.

The chain employs TRBV7-9 and TRBJ2-7, with a weak D call TRBD1 (5 bases). Germline V gene data show CDR1 as SEHNR and CDR2 as FQNEAQ (reference sequence). There are 13 residues in the CDR3. The ends were cut back, 0 bases at V and 3 bases at J, with 6 bases in the middle. The CDR3 reads CASSLAGVYEQYF. CDR3 DNA: TGTGCCAGCAGCTTAGCAGGGGTCTACGAGCAGTACTTC.

J is TRBJ1-4 and V is TRBV7-9, with 8 bases matching TRBD1. The germline V gene has CDR1 SEHNR and CDR2 FQNEAQ (reference sequence). The CDR3 is made up of 16 amino acids. Germline trimming cut 7 bases from V and 0 bases from J; bases unmatched to any gene: 7. CDR3 sequence: CASTRTGTATNEKLFF. CDR3 DNA sequence: TGTGCCAGCACCAGGACAGGGACAGCAACTAATGAAAAACTGTTTTTT.

The chain recombines TRBV7-2 with TRBJ1-5; no clear D gene. The CDR3 length is 12 residues. Germline-derived CDR1 and CDR2 are SGHTA and FQGNSA. Trimming removed 3 bases from V and 0 bases from J, with 0 bases in between. For the CDR3, the DNA is TGTGCCAGCAGCTTTAGCAATCAGCCCCAGCATTTT. This encodes CASSFSNQPQHF. Full variable domain (outside the CDR3, taken from reference TRBV7-2 and TRBJ1-5): GAGVSQSPSNKVTEKGKDVELRCDPISGHTALYWYRQSLGQGLEFLIYFQGNSAPDKSGLPSDRFSAERTGGSVSTLTIQRTQQEDSAVYLCASSFSNQPQHFGDGTRLSIL.

The CDR3 sequence is CATSDFRDTQHF. The CDR3 DNA reads as TGTGCCACCAGTGATTTCCGGGACACCCAGCATTTT. The chain uses TRBV24-1 and TRBJ1-5; tentative D call: TRBD1 (6 bases). V lost 1 base, J lost 11 bases, and 8 bases lay in between. This CDR3 comprises 12 residues. Per germline, CDR1 KGHDR and CDR2 SFDVKD.

The chain joins TRBV30 to TRBJ2-3; D is undetermined. CDR3 size: 12 residues. Germline V gene data show CDR1 as GTSNPN and CDR2 as SVGIG (reference sequence). The V end lost 3 bases, the J end lost 2 bases, and 6 bases lay between the germline ends. The DNA for the CDR3 is TGTGCCTGGAGGTCAGTCACAGATACGCAGTATTTT. This sequence encodes CAWRSVTDTQYF.

As regards this clone: This specimen includes other DNA sequences encoding the same CDR3. V and J are TRBV12-5 and TRBJ1-5; D perhaps matches TRBD1 (6 bases). This CDR3 has 16 residues. The germline CDR1 and CDR2 sequences are LGHNT and FRNRAP. V lost 0 bases, J lost 3 bases, and 12 bases lay in between. The DNA of the CDR3 is TGTGCTAGTGGTTTGGTACTCGGGGGCAACAATCAGCCCCAGCATTTT. Amino acids: CASGLVLGGNNQPQHF.

For the CDR3, the DNA is TGTGCCAGCAGCAATACGGACAGTCCAACTAATGAAAAACTGTTTTTT. Translated, it gives CASSNTDSPTNEKLFF. The V gene is TRBV7-9, the J gene TRBJ1-4, with D maybe TRBD1 (6 bases). V lost 5 bases, J lost 0 bases, and 13 bases lay in between. Germline CDR1 SEHNR, CDR2 FQNEAQ (reference sequence). This CDR3 has 16 residues.

V usage is TRBV19 and J usage is TRBJ2-3, with D possibly matching TRBD2 (5 bases). The germline V gene has CDR1 LNHDA and CDR2 SQIVND (reference sequence). V was cut by 10 bases and J by 1 base, with 12 bases left in between. The length of the CDR3 is 13 residues. CDR3 bases: TGTGCCACCCTTCTGGGAGGCACAGATACGCAGTATTTT. It is translated as CATLLGGTDTQYF.

V gene TRBV2 combines with J gene TRBJ1-5; D is possibly TRBD1 (5 bases). Trimming pared 5 bases from V and 2 bases from J, leaving 13 bases between. Germline V gives CDR1 SNHLY, CDR2 FYNNEI. The CDR3 totals 15 residues. CDR3 in amino acids: CASSSDPGGNQPQHF. CDR3 in DNA: TGTGCCAGCAGTTCGGACCCGGGGGGCAATCAGCCCCAGCATTTT.

The chain joins TRBV19 to TRBJ1-1; D unclear. This CDR3 has 15 residues. Germline CDR1 LNHDA, CDR2 SQIVND (reference sequence). V was shortened by 1 base and J by 3 bases, with 12 bases between the two germline ends. The CDR3 DNA reads TGTGCCAGTAGTATAGTATGGGGATCGGACACTGAAGCTTTCTTT. Protein: CASSIVWGSDTEAFF.

The V call is TRBV29-1, the J call TRBJ2-4; TRBD1 might be the D (7 bases). Germline V gene lookup returns CDR1 SQVTM and CDR2 ANQGSEA. Trimming took off 6 bases at V and 2 bases at J, with 23 bases between the two ends. The CDR3 contains 17 residues. The CDR3 reads CSVLDRRNRDSKNIQYF. CDR3 in DNA: TGCAGCGTGCTGGACAGGCGAAACCGGGACTCCAAAAACATTCAGTACTTC.

The V call is TRBV7-2, the J call TRBJ1-1; no firm D call. The CDR3 has 13 amino acids. V was trimmed by 5 bases and J by 0 bases, leaving 7 bases between them. From germline, CDR1 is SGHTA and CDR2 FQGNSA. CDR3 sequence (DNA): TGTGCCAGCAGCCCGAACATGAACACTGAAGCTTTCTTT. This gives the protein CASSPNMNTEAFF.